This TCR beta chain was obtained from a study of T cell responses to AZD1222 COVID-19 vaccine. General study findings and limits: Reportedly, close to half of spike-specific TCRs are directed against unmutated variant regions. The breadth and depth of Spike-specific TCRs increased once two AZD1222 doses had been given. Donors were mostly white British, more females; clonal diversity possibly underestimated.

Measured with immunoSEQ multiplex PCR; TCRdb has only the in-frame clones, and not every one. The top ten hold approximately 5.3% of the sample, which has roughly 150,000 clones, about 93% seen once. The CDR3 consists of 15 residues. CDR1 is SGHNT, CDR2 YENEEA, per germline. Trimming removed 5 bases from V and 0 bases from J, with 10 bases in between. On this clone itself: Its antigen is unidentified.

The V gene is TRBV11-3, the J gene TRBJ2-2; D perhaps matches TRBD1 (6 bases). This TCR derives from an adult in good health. The sample was peripheral blood, taken on day 0 of AZD1222 vaccination. CDR3 loop: CASSPDSTNTGELFF. The CDR3 coding sequence is TGTGCCAGCAGCCCGGACAGTACGAACACCGGGGAGCTGTTTTTT.